Listed below are T cell receptor beta chains from one sample, sequenced in a study of shared clonotypes between healthy human individuals. Produced via immunoSEQ multiplex PCR; TCRdb's table is partial and in-frame only. Among about 2.1 million clones listed, roughly 93% were seen once. The source material was naive CD8+ T cells from PBMCs. The receptors come from a man aged 18 to 30 in good health. Some clones in this sample may be carry-over from other donors' samples. CDR3s include the opening cysteine and the closing phenylalanine or tryptophan. The D gene is left open where the match is weak. Some rows mark clone size as missing; the rest say once, few, many or name a class of expanded clone.

cdr3_nt: TGTGCCAGCAGCTTATACCTTGCGGGATCCACAGATACGCAGTATTTT
cdr3_aa: CASSLYLAGSTDTQYF
clone_size: once
v_call: TRBV7-3
j_call: TRBJ2-3
d_call: NA

cdr3_nt: TGTGCCAGCAGTGAGGTAGCGGCCTCCTCAACAGATACGCAGTATTTT
cdr3_aa: CASSEVAASSTDTQYF
clone_size: once
v_call: TRBV2
j_call: TRBJ2-3
d_call: NA

cdr3_nt: TGTGCCAGCAGGGGGGCAGGGGTGGTTTCCTCCGCTTTCTTT
cdr3_aa: CASRGAGVVSSAFF
clone_size: NA
v_call: TRBV6-1
j_call: TRBJ1-1
d_call: NA

cdr3_nt: TGTGCCAGCAGCCCGCTAGACTACTACGAGCAGTACTTC
cdr3_aa: CASSPLDYYEQYF
clone_size: NA
v_call: TRBV7-8
j_call: TRBJ2-7
d_call: NA

cdr3_nt: TGTGCCAGTAGTACCGGACAGGTTCAGCCCCAGCATTTT
cdr3_aa: CASSTGQVQPQHF
clone_size: NA
v_call: TRBV19
j_call: TRBJ1-5
d_call: TRBD1

cdr3_nt: TGTGCCAGCAGCTTAACGAAGAAGGGGGGTGAGCAGTTCTTC
cdr3_aa: CASSLTKKGGEQFF
clone_size: once
v_call: TRBV7-6
j_call: TRBJ2-1
d_call: NA

cdr3_nt: TGTGCCAGCAGTTTCGGGCAAATAACCTACGAGCAGTACTTC
cdr3_aa: CASSFGQITYEQYF
clone_size: NA
v_call: TRBV27
j_call: TRBJ2-7
d_call: NA

cdr3_nt: TGTGCCAGCAGTTTACCTCCGGGCGGCCCGATCGGCGGGGAGCTGTTTTTT
cdr3_aa: CASSLPPGGPIGGELFF
clone_size: NA
v_call: TRBV27
j_call: TRBJ2-2
d_call: NA

cdr3_nt: TGTGCCAGCAGCCCAGGACTAGTATCCTACGAGCAGTACTTC
cdr3_aa: CASSPGLVSYEQYF
clone_size: NA
v_call: TRBV7-2
j_call: TRBJ2-7
d_call: TRBD2

cdr3_nt: TGTGCCATATCCGGGGGGAATGTTAATGGCTACACCTTC
cdr3_aa: CAISGGNVNGYTF
clone_size: NA
v_call: TRBV19
j_call: TRBJ1-2
d_call: NA

cdr3_nt: TGTGCCAGCAGTCACACCTACAGGCCACAACCCCTTAACTATGGCTACACCTTC
cdr3_aa: CASSHTYRPQPLNYGYTF
clone_size: NA
v_call: TRBV27
j_call: TRBJ1-2
d_call: NA

cdr3_nt: TGTGCCAGCAGTTCCCCCCTTTGGGGGGATGAGCAGTTCTTC
cdr3_aa: CASSSPLWGDEQFF
clone_size: NA
v_call: TRBV28
j_call: TRBJ2-1
d_call: NA

cdr3_nt: TGTGCCAGCAGCGGGACAGAATCTGGAAACACCATATATTTT
cdr3_aa: CASSGTESGNTIYF
clone_size: NA
v_call: TRBV7-9
j_call: TRBJ1-3
d_call: TRBD1

cdr3_nt: TGTGCCACCAGCAGAGTAAAGGGGGCCAGGCGACACGAGCAGTACTTC
cdr3_aa: CATSRVKGARRHEQYF
clone_size: NA
v_call: TRBV15
j_call: TRBJ2-7
d_call: TRBD1

cdr3_nt: TGTGCCAGCAACCAAGGACTCCTCTTCTACGAGCAGTACTTC
cdr3_aa: CASNQGLLFYEQYF
clone_size: NA
v_call: TRBV25-1
j_call: TRBJ2-7
d_call: NA

cdr3_nt: TGCGCCAGCAGCTTGGAGCGGACGAGCTCTGGAAACACCATATATTTT
cdr3_aa: CASSLERTSSGNTIYF
clone_size: NA
v_call: TRBV5-1
j_call: TRBJ1-3
d_call: NA

cdr3_nt: TGTGCCAGCAGTCCCTGGGGCGGGACAGGGGGCTTAAAACTGTTTTTT
cdr3_aa: CASSPWGGTGGLKLFF
clone_size: once
v_call: TRBV28
j_call: TRBJ1-4
d_call: TRBD1

cdr3_nt: TGTGCCAGCAGCTTAGATTCGGCCAGGGTGATCACCGGGGAGCTGTTTTTT
cdr3_aa: CASSLDSARVITGELFF
clone_size: NA
v_call: TRBV11-2
j_call: TRBJ2-2
d_call: NA

cdr3_nt: TGTGCCAGCAGCTTAGCCGCGCCCCAGGGCGTTTTCTTC
cdr3_aa: CASSLAAPQGVFF
clone_size: NA
v_call: TRBV11-2
j_call: TRBJ2-1
d_call: NA

cdr3_nt: TGTGCCAGCAGTTTCCTTGGCAGGGGAGCGGGAAAATCGATCGAGCAGTACTTC
cdr3_aa: CASSFLGRGAGKSIEQYF
clone_size: NA
v_call: TRBV28
j_call: TRBJ2-7
d_call: NA

cdr3_nt: TGTGCCAGCAGCTTATCGGACAGCTTCTCTGGAAACACCATATATTTT
cdr3_aa: CASSLSDSFSGNTIYF
clone_size: NA
v_call: TRBV13
j_call: TRBJ1-3
d_call: NA

cdr3_nt: TGTGCCAGCAGAGGGAGGCGGGGGGTAACCTTCGAAGATACGCAGTATTTT
cdr3_aa: CASRGRRGVTFEDTQYF
clone_size: NA
v_call: TRBV7-9
j_call: TRBJ2-3
d_call: TRBD2

cdr3_nt: TGTGCCAGCAGTTTTGTTGGGGGATCGAGGCAGCCCCAGCATTTT
cdr3_aa: CASSFVGGSRQPQHF
clone_size: NA
v_call: TRBV27
j_call: TRBJ1-5
d_call: NA

cdr3_nt: TGTGCCAGCAGCTTAGTTTTGGGGGGCGGACACAATCAGCCCCAGCATTTT
cdr3_aa: CASSLVLGGGHNQPQHF
clone_size: NA
v_call: TRBV7-9
j_call: TRBJ1-5
d_call: NA

cdr3_nt: TGTGCCAGCAGCTCCGGGACAGGAAAAAATCAGCCCCAGCATTTT
cdr3_aa: CASSSGTGKNQPQHF
clone_size: NA
v_call: TRBV11-2
j_call: TRBJ1-5
d_call: TRBD1

cdr3_nt: TGTGCCTGGAGTAGGGACAGTTATCAGCCCCAGCATTTT
cdr3_aa: CAWSRDSYQPQHF
clone_size: NA
v_call: TRBV30
j_call: TRBJ1-5
d_call: TRBD1

cdr3_nt: TGTGCCAGCAGCTGGTCCGGGACATCCGAGCAGTACTTC
cdr3_aa: CASSWSGTSEQYF
clone_size: NA
v_call: TRBV7-7
j_call: TRBJ2-7
d_call: NA

cdr3_nt: TGTGCCACCAGCGCCCTCCCGGACAGGGAAGATACGCAGTATTTT
cdr3_aa: CATSALPDREDTQYF
clone_size: NA
v_call: TRBV15
j_call: TRBJ2-3
d_call: TRBD1

cdr3_nt: TGCGCCAGCAGCTTGAGGCCCGGACTAGCGGGAACCGGGGAGCTGTTTTTT
cdr3_aa: CASSLRPGLAGTGELFF
clone_size: NA
v_call: TRBV5-1
j_call: TRBJ2-2
d_call: TRBD2

cdr3_nt: TGTGCCAGCAGCCGGTCCAGTGTAGGGGGGACTAACACCGGGGAGCTGTTTTTT
cdr3_aa: CASSRSSVGGTNTGELFF
clone_size: NA
v_call: TRBV7-9
j_call: TRBJ2-2
d_call: NA

cdr3_nt: TGTGCCACAAGGGGGGGGCCCCAGGGTGCGCAGTTCTTC
cdr3_aa: CATRGGPQGAQFF
clone_size: NA
v_call: TRBV2
j_call: TRBJ2-1
d_call: NA

cdr3_nt: TGTGCCAGCAGCTTGGGGGGCATCACCTACGAGCAGTACTTC
cdr3_aa: CASSLGGITYEQYF
clone_size: NA
v_call: TRBV5-6
j_call: TRBJ2-7
d_call: NA

cdr3_nt: TGTGCCAGCAGTCCCCTACAGGGGCTGGGGTTATACGAGCAGTACTTC
cdr3_aa: CASSPLQGLGLYEQYF
clone_size: NA
v_call: TRBV27
j_call: TRBJ2-7
d_call: TRBD1

cdr3_nt: TGTGCCAGTAGTAGCGGGGATTGGAGCAATCAGCCCCAGCATTTT
cdr3_aa: CASSSGDWSNQPQHF
clone_size: NA
v_call: TRBV19
j_call: TRBJ1-5
d_call: NA

cdr3_nt: TGTGCCAGCAGTTTTGGACAAGCTTACGAGCAGTACTTC
cdr3_aa: CASSFGQAYEQYF
clone_size: NA
v_call: TRBV28
j_call: TRBJ2-7
d_call: NA

cdr3_nt: TGTGCCAGCAGCCAAGCCAACGAGCAGTACTTC
cdr3_aa: CASSQANEQYF
clone_size: NA
v_call: TRBV4-2
j_call: TRBJ2-7
d_call: NA

cdr3_nt: TGTGCCAGCAGCTTAGGGGCAGCTGAGCGATACGAGCAGTACTTC
cdr3_aa: CASSLGAAERYEQYF
clone_size: NA
v_call: TRBV11-2
j_call: TRBJ2-7
d_call: NA

cdr3_nt: TGTGCCAGCAGTTTGGGGTCTAGCGGATCCTACGAGCAGTACTTC
cdr3_aa: CASSLGSSGSYEQYF
clone_size: once
v_call: TRBV27
j_call: TRBJ2-7
d_call: TRBD2

cdr3_nt: TGTGCCAGTAGTATAGGTCAGCGTAAAGAGCAGTACTTC
cdr3_aa: CASSIGQRKEQYF
clone_size: NA
v_call: TRBV19
j_call: TRBJ2-7
d_call: NA

cdr3_nt: TGCGCCAGCGGGGTGGGGGTTTCGGGCAATCAGCCCCAGCATTTT
cdr3_aa: CASGVGVSGNQPQHF
clone_size: NA
v_call: TRBV10-2
j_call: TRBJ1-5
d_call: NA

cdr3_nt: TGTGCCAGCAGCCAAACCCCGGGACTAGCGGCACAAGAGACCCAGTACTTC
cdr3_aa: CASSQTPGLAAQETQYF
clone_size: NA
v_call: TRBV9
j_call: TRBJ2-5
d_call: TRBD2

cdr3_nt: TGCAGCGTTGGGGTGAGGGAGAGCTACGAGCAGTACTTC
cdr3_aa: CSVGVRESYEQYF
clone_size: NA
v_call: TRBV29-1
j_call: TRBJ2-7
d_call: NA

cdr3_nt: TGTGCCATCAGTGATCCGAGCGGGAGGTCTCATAGCTCCTACAATGAGCAGTTCTTC
cdr3_aa: CAISDPSGRSHSSYNEQFF
clone_size: NA
v_call: TRBV10-3
j_call: TRBJ2-1
d_call: TRBD2